This T cell receptor beta chain was identified during a study of shared clonotypes between healthy human individuals. Study observations and caveats: The study found lower generation probabilities in non-shared clonotypes than in those shared by all four donors. Clonotype sharing among donors was thought likely to change with sequencing depth.

On this clone: The antigen is undetermined.

On sorted subsets, replicate PCRs used about 180 ng DNA, or tens of thousands of T cell genomes. Only in-frame clones appear in the TCRdb table, and some are missing; sequencing was by immunoSEQ multiplex PCR. The table records around 2.1 million clones, approximately 96% of them present only once. The clonotype comes from a man aged 18 to 30 in good health. Sequenced input: naive CD4+ T cells sorted from blood. The sample's subset: CD45RA+ positively selected.

DNA of the CDR3: TGTGCCAGCAGCTTAGCGTACAGGGGAGGCAATCAGCCCCAGCATTTT. Translating it yields CASSLAYRGGNQPQHF. The chain is built from TRBV7-9 and TRBJ1-5, with 7 bases matching TRBD1. This CDR3 is 16 amino acids long. The germline gives CDR1 SEHNR, CDR2 FQNEAQ (reference sequence). After removal of 0 bases from V and 2 bases from J, the junction contained 4 bases not matched to a gene. The complete variable domain, with remaining parts taken from reference TRBV7-9 and TRBJ1-5, reads DTGVSQNPRHKITKRGQNVTFRCDPISEHNRLYWYRQTLGQGPEFLTYFQNEAQLEKSRLLSDRFSAERPKGSFSTLEIQRTEQGDSAMYLCASSLAYRGGNQPQHFGDGTRLSIL.